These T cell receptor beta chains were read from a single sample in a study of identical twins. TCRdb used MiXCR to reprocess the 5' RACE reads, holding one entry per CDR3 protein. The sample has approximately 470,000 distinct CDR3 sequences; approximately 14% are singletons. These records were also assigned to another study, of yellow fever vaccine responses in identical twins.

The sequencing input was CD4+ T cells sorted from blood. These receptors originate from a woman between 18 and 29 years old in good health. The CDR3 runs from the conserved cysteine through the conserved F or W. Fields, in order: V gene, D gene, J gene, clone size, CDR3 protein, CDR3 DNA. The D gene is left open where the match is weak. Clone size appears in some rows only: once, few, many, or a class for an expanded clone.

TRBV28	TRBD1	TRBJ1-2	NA	CASSFAGGGYGYTF	TGTGCCAGCAGTTTTGCAGGGGGTGGCTATGGCTACACCTTC
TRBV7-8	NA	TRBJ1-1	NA	CASGLLTGNTEAFF	TGTGCCAGCGGGCTGTTGACAGGGAACACTGAAGCTTTCTTT
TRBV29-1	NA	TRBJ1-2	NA	CSARDTNYGYTF	TGCAGCGCCCGGGACACGAACTATGGCTACACCTTC
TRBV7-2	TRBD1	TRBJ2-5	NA	CASSNRGVPETQYF	TGTGCCAGCAGCAACAGGGGGGTCCCAGAGACCCAGTACTTC
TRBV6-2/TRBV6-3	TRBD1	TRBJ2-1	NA	CASARTGGSYNEQFF	TGTGCCAGCGCTCGGACAGGGGGCTCCTACAATGAGCAGTTCTTC
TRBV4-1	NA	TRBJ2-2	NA	CASSQVPGHTGELFF	TGCGCCAGCAGCCAAGTCCCAGGCCACACCGGGGAGCTGTTTTTT
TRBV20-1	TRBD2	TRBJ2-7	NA	CSARDTRTSGSEQYF	TGCAGTGCTAGAGACACACGGACTAGCGGGAGCGAGCAGTACTTC
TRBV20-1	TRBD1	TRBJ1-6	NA	CSASGQGWGSPLHF	TGCAGTGCTAGCGGACAGGGTTGGGGGTCACCCCTCCACTTT
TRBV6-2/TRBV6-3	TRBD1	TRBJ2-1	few	CASSYPAGTGGSPLSYNEQFF	TGTGCCAGCAGTTACCCCGCCGGGACAGGGGGAAGTCCCCTCTCCTACAATGAGCAGTTCTTC
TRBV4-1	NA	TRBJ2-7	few	CASSQDPSPGSGYEQYF	TGCGCCAGCAGCCAAGACCCCTCACCGGGATCGGGCTACGAGCAGTACTTC